The 10 T cell receptor beta chains listed next were all sequenced from one sample in a study of PD-L1 blockade in urothelial cancer. Clones were read by immunoSEQ multiplex PCR, and TCRdb kept only the in-frame ones, dropping some. This sample has more than 20,000 clones; approximately 88% occur once, and the top ten carry 2.5% to 3.5%. Sequenced material: PBMCs, taken around atezolizumab (anti-PD-L1) treatment. These receptors all stem from a man aged 50 to 60 with urothelial cancer.

The chain recombines TRBV7-2 with TRBJ1-1; TRBD1 matches 8 bases. Germline lookup yields CDR1 SGHTA and CDR2 FQGNSA. This CDR3 is 16 amino acids long. Trimming took 3 bases from V and 3 from J; bases not matched to a gene: 9. CDR3 region: CASSFGQGRIHTEAFF. DNA for the CDR3: TGTGCCAGCAGCTTCGGACAGGGAAGAATTCACACTGAAGCTTTCTTT. The full variable domain, in which reference TRBV7-2 and TRBJ1-1 provide the parts outside the CDR3, is GAGVSQSPSNKVTEKGKDVELRCDPISGHTALYWYRQSLGQGLEFLIYFQGNSAPDKSGLPSDRFSAERTGGSVSTLTIQRTQQEDSAVYLCASSFGQGRIHTEAFFGQGTRLTVV.

The CDR3 here is CASSLLASGSYEQYF. The CDR3 coding sequence is TGCGCCAGCAGCTTGCTGGCTAGCGGGAGCTACGAGCAGTACTTC. J is TRBJ2-7 and V is TRBV5-1; 10 bases are shared with TRBD2. Trimming took 1 base from V and 3 from J; bases not matched to a gene: 4. Germline V lookup: CDR1 SGHRS, CDR2 YFSETQ. The CDR3 sequence is 15 residues long.

The chain is built from TRBV19 and TRBJ2-7; 7 nucleotides agree with TRBD2. V dropped 3 bases and J dropped 2; count of bases not matched to a gene: 10. This CDR3 comprises 16 residues. The germline gives CDR1 LNHDA, CDR2 SQIVND (reference sequence). The DNA for the CDR3 is TGTGCCAGTAGTATGACTAGCCGGCAGGGAACCTACGAGCAGTACTTC. Protein product: CASSMTSRQGTYEQYF.

The rearrangement joins TRBV11-1 to TRBJ1-1; 9 bases are shared with TRBD1. V shed 5 bases and J 3 bases; nucleotides not matched to a gene: 4. CDR1 SGHAT and CDR2 FQDESV come from the germline V gene (reference sequence). This CDR3 has 14 residues. The CDR3 DNA is TGTGCCAGCAGCGCTGGGACAGGGTACACTGAAGCTTTCTTT. It specifies CASSAGTGYTEAFF.

The V gene is TRBV11-3, the J gene TRBJ2-3; D call uncertain. Germline CDR1 is SGHNT and CDR2 is YENEEA. This CDR3 has 14 amino acids. Deletions cut 5 bases from V and 2 bases from J, with 11 bases between. CDR3 residues: CASSPSHFTDTQYF. The CDR3 DNA is TGTGCCAGCAGCCCGAGCCACTTCACAGATACGCAGTATTTT.

V usage is TRBV18 and J usage is TRBJ2-7; tentative D call: TRBD2 (6 bases). This CDR3 is 15 amino acids long. Trimming removed 4 bases from V and 4 bases from J, with 17 bases in between. Germline CDR1 reads KGHSH; CDR2 reads LQKENI. The CDR3 DNA is TGTGCCAGCTCACACGGGGCGGGGTGTAAATACGAGCAGTACTTC. It yields the protein CASSHGAGCKYEQYF.

The CDR3 region has the DNA TGTGCCAGCAAGGCAGGGGACAAAGATCAGCCCCAGCATTTT. This encodes CASKAGDKDQPQHF. The gene calls are TRBV28 and TRBJ1-5; D possibly corresponds to TRBD1 (6 bases). The CDR3 consists of 14 residues. The V end lost 7 bases, the J end lost 5 bases, and 15 bases lay between the germline ends. Germline V CDR1 and CDR2: MDHEN, SYDVKM.

The V gene is TRBV5-1, the J gene TRBJ2-3, with a tentative D call TRBD2 (5 bases). The germline V and J ends were trimmed by 4 bases and 0 bases, with 15 bases remaining between them. This CDR3 region has 16 residues. Germline V gene data show CDR1 as SGHRS and CDR2 as YFSETQ. In DNA, the CDR3 is TGCGCCAGCAGCCCCGAGGGCGGGTCTAGCACAGATACGCAGTATTTT. Translating it yields CASSPEGGSSTDTQYF.

J is TRBJ1-6 and V is TRBV5-4, with TRBD1 identical over 12 bases. Germline V lookup: CDR1 SGHNT, CDR2 YYREEE (reference sequence). V was pared by 0 bases and J by 4 bases, with 2 bases of the junction left unmatched. CDR3 size: 17 residues. The CDR3 nucleotides read TGTGCCAGCAGCTTGGGGGACAGGGGGCCGTATAATTCACCCCTCCACTTT. It yields the protein CASSLGDRGPYNSPLHF.

A few counts support this clone. The rearrangement joins TRBV27 to TRBJ1-2; tentative D call: TRBD1 (5 bases). CDR1 MNHEY and CDR2 SMNVEV come from the germline V gene (reference sequence). V was pared by 8 bases and J by 3 bases, with 13 bases between. This CDR3 is built from 13 residues. CDR3 nucleotides: TGTGCCAGCTGCTTGGGGCCTGACTATGGCTACACCTTC. Translation gives CASCLGPDYGYTF.